This T cell receptor (beta chain) was documented in a study of blood T cell repertoires in COVID-19. As for the study in general: The study drew acute and convalescent COVID-19 samples from the United States, Italy and Spain.

Clones were read by immunoSEQ multiplex PCR, and TCRdb kept only the in-frame ones, dropping some. The sample includes approximately 150,000 clones, more than 85% of them seen just once. The V end was cut by 6 bases, the J end by 3 bases, with 9 bases between. Per germline, CDR1 MDHEN and CDR2 SYDVKM. The CDR3 is 13 amino acids. Enrollees, about 18 to 89 years old, lived in approximately 25 US areas. Researchers sorted participants into cohorts using their self-reported clinical history. This chain joins TRBV28 and TRBJ1-3; D call uncertain. Sequenced: PBMCs or T cells enriched from blood (not recorded which). The receptor was isolated from a human donor with acute COVID-19. The donor label of this sample is uncertain. The CDR3 loop reads CASSPPGGNTIYF. In nucleotides, the CDR3 is TGTGCCAGCAGCCCCCCGGGTGGAAACACCATATATTTT.